Following are 17 T cell receptor beta chains from one sample sequenced in a study of response to subunit inactivated influenza vaccine. From the RT-PCR reads, TCRdb called clonotypes with MiXCR, one entry per CDR3 protein. The sample consists of 630,000 or so distinct CDR3 sequences, more than 15% of them appearing once. The source material was PBMCs from blood, sampled 11 to 12 days after vaccination. The origin of the receptors is a man between 45 and 60 years old who received an inactivated influenza vaccine.

This clonotype was counted only a few times. The chain couples TRBV7-2 to TRBJ2-7; TRBD2 agrees at 10 bases. The CDR3 has 14 amino acids. The germline CDR1 and CDR2 sequences are SGHTA and FQGNSA. Trimming removed 6 bases from V and 3 bases from J; junction bases left unmatched: 5. The CDR3 DNA reads TGTGCCAGCAGTGCTAGCGGGGGCCACTACGAGCAGTACTTC. Residues: CASSASGGHYEQYF.

This clonotype has only a few counts. This chain links TRBV27 with TRBJ2-7, with TRBD1 identical over 9 bases. Germline loops: CDR1 MNHEY, CDR2 SMNVEV (reference sequence). This CDR3 spans 15 amino acids. With V trimmed by 6 bases and J by 6 bases, 12 bases remained unmatched. CDR3 nucleotides: TGTGCCAGCAGCCTTACAGGGGGCGCCCCCGTCGAGCAGTACTTC. This translates into CASSLTGGAPVEQYF.

This clonotype was found many times. The V call is TRBV15, the J call TRBJ2-1, with 7 bases that match TRBD1. Germline V CDR1 and CDR2: LNHNV, YYDKDF (reference sequence). Trimming removed 6 bases from V and 3 bases from J; junction bases left unmatched: 8. The CDR3 loop spans 15 amino acids. DNA for the CDR3: TGTGCCACCAGAGGCCGGGACAGTAACTACAATGAGCAGTTCTTC. Translating it yields CATRGRDSNYNEQFF.

This chain links TRBV20-1 with TRBJ2-5; the D gene is possibly TRBD2 (6 bases). The V gene's germline CDR1 is DFQATT and CDR2 SNEGSKA (reference sequence). Between the trimmed V and J ends, which lost 3 bases and 4 bases, there was a span of 12 bases. There are 13 residues in the CDR3. DNA for the CDR3: TGCAGTGCTAGGGGTAGCGGTATAGAGACCCAGTACTTC. Amino acid sequence: CSARGSGIETQYF.

This clonotype was counted between two and nine times. V and J are TRBV28 and TRBJ2-1; D unclear. In germline, CDR1 is MDHEN, CDR2 SYDVKM. The germline V and J ends were trimmed by 5 bases and 4 bases, with 15 bases remaining between them. This CDR3 contains 15 residues. The CDR3 region has the DNA TGTGCCAGCAGTGGTCAGCGACCCAGATACAATGAGCAGTTCTTC. This translates into CASSGQRPRYNEQFF.

The chain links TRBV7-9 to TRBJ2-1; 12 bases fit TRBD1. The ends lost 4 bases at V and 9 bases at J; junction bases unmatched: 7. Germline values: CDR1 SEHNR, CDR2 FQNEAQ (reference sequence). The CDR3 has 15 residues. CDR3 nucleotide sequence: TGTGCCAGCAGCTCTGCGGGACAGGGGGCTACTGAGCAGTTCTTC. This codes for CASSSAGQGATEQFF.

This clonotype was observed a few times. J is TRBJ2-1 and V is TRBV4-2; D is perhaps TRBD2 (6 bases). The length of the CDR3 is 15 residues. The V end lost 0 bases, the J end lost 14 bases, and 20 bases lay between the germline ends. The germline V gene has CDR1 LGHNA and CDR2 YNFKEQ. CDR3 nucleotide sequence: TGTGCCAGCAGCCAAGAATCAGGGAGCCGCGGGGCGAAGTTCTTC. Amino acids: CASSQESGSRGAKFF.

The chain is built from TRBV12-3 or TRBV12-4 and TRBJ2-2; possibly TRBD2 for D (7 bases). The CDR3 runs 16 residues. V gave up 6 bases and J gave up 1 base, with 15 bases separating them. The CDR3 here is CASSRMGGRNTGELFF. The DNA for the CDR3 is TGTGCCAGCAGCCGGATGGGGGGGCGGAACACCGGGGAGCTGTTTTTT.

V is TRBV25-1 and J is TRBJ2-3; 8 positions agree with TRBD1. The CDR3 totals 15 residues. From germline, CDR1 is MGHDK and CDR2 SYGVNS. V trimming: 3 bases; J trimming: 2 bases; junction bases outside the gene matches: 4. In nucleotides, the CDR3 is TGTGCCAGCAGTGATGCCAGGGGGCTCACAGATACGCAGTATTTT. Residues: CASSDARGLTDTQYF.

This clonotype was counted at least ten times. The J gene is TRBJ2-7, the V gene TRBV5-1; tentatively, D is TRBD2 (5 bases). Deletions cut 4 bases from V and 3 bases from J, with 14 bases between. The CDR3 totals 14 residues. Per the germline V gene, CDR1 is SGHRS and CDR2 is YFSETQ. The DNA of the CDR3 is TGCGCCAGCAGCCCGCCGGGAAGTAGCTACGAGCAGTACTTC. This gives the protein CASSPPGSSYEQYF.

The chain carries TRBV20-1 and TRBJ2-5; perhaps D is TRBD1 or TRBD2 (5 bases each). The CDR3 contains 13 residues. V was trimmed by 0 bases and J by 4 bases, leaving 9 bases between them. The germline gives CDR1 DFQATT, CDR2 SNEGSKA (reference sequence). CDR3 protein: CSARDTRGETQYF. Here the CDR3 DNA reads TGCAGTGCTAGAGATACTAGGGGAGAGACCCAGTACTTC.

The chain couples TRBV5-1 to TRBJ2-1, with 11 nucleotides matching TRBD2. The CDR3 loop spans 14 amino acids. The junction had 2 bases not matched to a gene; V was cut back by 1 base and J by 8 bases. Germline CDR1 is SGHRS and CDR2 is YFSETQ. This CDR3 is CASSLQLAGDEQFF. The CDR3 DNA reads TGCGCCAGCAGCTTGCAACTAGCGGGGGATGAGCAGTTCTTC. Complete variable domain (other parts from reference TRBV5-1 and TRBJ2-1): KAGVTQTPRYLIKTRGQQVTLSCSPISGHRSVSWYQQTPGQGLQFLFEYFSETQRNKGNFPGRFSGRQFSNSRSEMNVSTLELGDSALYLCASSLQLAGDEQFFGPGTRLTVL.

This chain connects TRBV20-1 to TRBJ1-6; no clear D. The germline V gene encodes CDR1 DFQATT and CDR2 SNEGSKA (reference sequence). The CDR3 runs 15 residues. V lost 0 bases and J 10 bases, leaving 16 bases between the germline ends. CDR3 in DNA: TGCAGTGCTAGAGATTCTCAAGGGATAGGGTCACCCCTCCACTTT. Translation: CSARDSQGIGSPLHF.

In this sample, this clonotype turned up a few times. The chain joins TRBV25-1 to TRBJ2-7; D call uncertain. The CDR3 has 13 amino acids. Trimming stripped 3 bases from V and 5 bases from J, with 11 bases between. The germline gives CDR1 MGHDK, CDR2 SYGVNS. CDR3 DNA sequence: TGTGCCAGCAGTGAGTCCGGGTGGGACGAGCAGTACTTC. Encoded protein: CASSESGWDEQYF.

This clonotype has more than one count but fewer than ten. The junction departs from germline at one end; a sequencing error may be responsible. The chain has TRBV12-3 or TRBV12-4 and TRBJ2-1; weak D call: TRBD1 (7 bases). There are 11 residues in the CDR3. The CDR3 here is CASSTRGAVDF. The DNA of the CDR3 is TGTGCCAGCAGCACCAGGGGGGCCGTCGACTTC.

This rearrangement joins TRBV11-2 to TRBJ1-5, with D tentatively TRBD1 (5 bases). This CDR3 is built from 14 residues. Germline CDR1 reads SGHAT; CDR2 reads FQNNGV. Trimming stripped 5 bases from V and 6 bases from J, with 14 bases between. CDR3 residues: CASSHGGMGQPQHF. DNA of the CDR3: TGTGCCAGCAGCCACGGGGGGATGGGTCAGCCCCAGCATTTT.

This chain joins TRBV2 and TRBJ1-5, with no clear D. This CDR3 region has 13 residues. Trimming took 8 bases from V and 10 from J, leaving 18 bases between them. CDR1 is SNHLY, CDR2 FYNNEI, per germline. CDR3 DNA sequence: TGTGCCAGCGACATCGGTTTAGGGAGTCCCCAGCATTTT. It is translated as CASDIGLGSPQHF.